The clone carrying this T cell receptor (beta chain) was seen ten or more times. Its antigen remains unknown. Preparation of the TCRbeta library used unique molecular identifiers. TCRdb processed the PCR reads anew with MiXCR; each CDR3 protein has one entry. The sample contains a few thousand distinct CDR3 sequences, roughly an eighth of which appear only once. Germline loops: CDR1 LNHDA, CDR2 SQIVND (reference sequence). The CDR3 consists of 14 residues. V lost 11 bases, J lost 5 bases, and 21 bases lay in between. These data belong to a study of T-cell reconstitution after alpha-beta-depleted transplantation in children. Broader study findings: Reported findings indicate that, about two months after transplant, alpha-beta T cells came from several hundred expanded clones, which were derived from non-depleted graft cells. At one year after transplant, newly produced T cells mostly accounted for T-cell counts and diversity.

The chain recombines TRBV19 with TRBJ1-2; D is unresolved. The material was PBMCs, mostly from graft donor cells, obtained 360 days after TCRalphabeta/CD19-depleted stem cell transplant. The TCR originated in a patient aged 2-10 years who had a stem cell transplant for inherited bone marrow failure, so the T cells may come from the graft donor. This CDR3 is CAGPSRTAAYGYTF. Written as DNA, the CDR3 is TGTGCCGGCCCTAGTAGGACGGCGGCTTATGGCTACACCTTC.